This T cell receptor beta chain was documented in a study of cytomegalovirus exposure and HLA in healthy donors. Profiling relied on immunoSEQ multiplex PCR, and the TCRdb table lists in-frame clones only, not all of them. Of about 180,000 clones in the sample, around 85% were seen once. The V and J ends lost 2 bases and 7 bases, in that order; junction bases with no gene match: 9. CDR3 size: 15 residues. The germline V gene has CDR1 MDHEN and CDR2 SYDVKM. Sequencing used PBMCs. The sequence was collected from a man in his late teens or twenties in good health and CMV-seropositive. The chain links TRBV28 to TRBJ2-7, with 9 bases matching TRBD1. The CDR3 spells CASSLPGQGLLEQYF. The CDR3 DNA reads as TGTGCCAGCAGTTTACCGGGACAGGGTTTGTTGGAGCAGTACTTC.